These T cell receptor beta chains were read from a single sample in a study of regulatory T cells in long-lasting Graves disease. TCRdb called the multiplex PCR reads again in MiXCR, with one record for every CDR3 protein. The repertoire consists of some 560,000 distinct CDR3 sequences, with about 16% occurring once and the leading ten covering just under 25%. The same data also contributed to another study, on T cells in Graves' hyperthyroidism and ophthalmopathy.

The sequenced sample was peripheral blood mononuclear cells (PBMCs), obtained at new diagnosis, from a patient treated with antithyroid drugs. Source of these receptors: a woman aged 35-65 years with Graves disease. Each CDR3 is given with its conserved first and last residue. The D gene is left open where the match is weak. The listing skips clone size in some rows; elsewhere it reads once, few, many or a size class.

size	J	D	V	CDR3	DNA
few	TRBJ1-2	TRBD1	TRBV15	CATSSSDRADRYTF	TGTGCCACCAGCAGCTCGGACAGGGCCGATCGCTACACCTTC
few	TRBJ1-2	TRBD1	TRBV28	CASSPSVARGQGGYTF	TGTGCCAGCAGTCCCTCCGTTGCCAGGGGGCAAGGTGGCTACACCTTC
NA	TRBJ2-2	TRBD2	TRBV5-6	CASSLDLGGDTGELFF	TGTGCCAGCAGCTTGGACCTCGGGGGGGACACCGGGGAGCTGTTTTTT
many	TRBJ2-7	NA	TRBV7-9	CASSLAGVNDEQYF	TGTGCCAGCAGCTTAGCCGGGGTCAACGACGAGCAGTACTTC
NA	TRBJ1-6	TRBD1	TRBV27	CASSLWVPGGVPGNSPLHF	TGTGCCAGCAGTTTATGGGTGCCAGGGGGCGTACCGGGGAATTCACCCCTCCACTTT
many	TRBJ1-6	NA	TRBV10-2	CASSETGGIYNSPLHF	TGCGCCAGCAGTGAGACGGGGGGCATCTATAATTCACCCCTCCACTTT
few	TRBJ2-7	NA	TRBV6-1	CASRSGGYEQYF	TGTGCCAGCAGATCCGGAGGGTACGAGCAGTACTTC
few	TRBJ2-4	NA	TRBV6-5	CASSYSSRGKNIQYF	TGTGCCAGCAGTTACTCGAGCAGGGGCAAAAACATTCAGTACTTC
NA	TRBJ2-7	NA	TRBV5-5	CASSLDLMSTIPNF	TGTGCCAGCAGCTTGGATCTTATGAGTACGATACCCAACTTC
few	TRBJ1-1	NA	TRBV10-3	CPISPGPNTEAFF	TGTCCCATCAGTCCGGGACCTAACACTGAAGCTTTCTTT
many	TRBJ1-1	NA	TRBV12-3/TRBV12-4	CASSWGVDTEAFF	TGTGCCAGCTCATGGGGGGTAGACACTGAAGCTTTCTTT
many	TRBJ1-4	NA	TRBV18	CASSYTGTENEKLFF	TGTGCCAGCTCATATACCGGGACGGAAAATGAAAAACTGTTTTTT
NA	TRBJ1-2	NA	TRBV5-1	CASSLEVRYGYTF	TGCGCCAGCAGCTTGGAGGTTCGCTATGGCTACACCTTC
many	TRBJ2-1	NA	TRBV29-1	CSVVGQSSYNEQFF	TGCAGCGTTGTTGGGCAGAGCTCCTACAATGAGCAGTTCTTC
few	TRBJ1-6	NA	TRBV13	CASRSGGNSPLHF	TGTGCCAGCAGGTCGGGAGGTAATTCACCCCTCCACTTT
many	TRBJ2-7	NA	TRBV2	CASTRTYEQYF	TGTGCCAGCACCCGGACCTACGAGCAGTACTTC
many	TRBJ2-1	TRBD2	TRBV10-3	CAISLSGGPYNEQFF	TGTGCCATCAGCCTTAGCGGGGGCCCCTACAATGAGCAGTTCTTC
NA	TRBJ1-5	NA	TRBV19	CASSTTRRNQPQHF	TGTGCCAGTAGTACCACGAGGCGCAATCAGCCCCAGCATTTT
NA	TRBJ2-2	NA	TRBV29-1	CSVLDPSHTGELFF	TGCAGCGTCCTAGACCCCTCGCACACCGGGGAGCTGTTTTTT
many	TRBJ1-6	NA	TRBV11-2	CASRTGDGTLHF	TGTGCCAGCAGGACAGGCGATGGTACCCTCCACTTT
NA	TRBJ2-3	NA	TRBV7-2	CASSFQGSAQYF	TGTGCCAGCAGCTTTCAAGGCTCAGCGCAGTATTTT
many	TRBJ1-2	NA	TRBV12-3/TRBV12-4	CASSFYRAGYTF	TGTGCCAGCAGTTTCTACAGGGCTGGCTACACCTTC
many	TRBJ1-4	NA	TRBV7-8	CASSLVEGLGEKLFF	TGTGCCAGCAGCTTAGTCGAGGGGCTTGGTGAAAAACTGTTTTTT
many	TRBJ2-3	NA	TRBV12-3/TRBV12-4	CASSPTPDTQYF	TGTGCCAGCAGTCCCACACCAGATACGCAGTATTTT
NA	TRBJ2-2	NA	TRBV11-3	CASSAGTTGELFF	TGTGCCAGCAGCGCGGGGACCACCGGGGAGCTGTTTTTT
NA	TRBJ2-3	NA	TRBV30	CAWSGWPAGDTQYF	TGTGCCTGGAGTGGATGGCCCGCGGGTGATACGCAGTATTTT
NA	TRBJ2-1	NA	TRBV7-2	CASSSSTLSYNEQFF	TGTGCCAGCAGCTCTAGTACCCTCTCCTACAATGAGCAGTTCTTC
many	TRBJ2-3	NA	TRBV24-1	CATSDSRRDTQYF	TGTGCCACCAGTGACTCGAGAAGAGATACGCAGTATTTT